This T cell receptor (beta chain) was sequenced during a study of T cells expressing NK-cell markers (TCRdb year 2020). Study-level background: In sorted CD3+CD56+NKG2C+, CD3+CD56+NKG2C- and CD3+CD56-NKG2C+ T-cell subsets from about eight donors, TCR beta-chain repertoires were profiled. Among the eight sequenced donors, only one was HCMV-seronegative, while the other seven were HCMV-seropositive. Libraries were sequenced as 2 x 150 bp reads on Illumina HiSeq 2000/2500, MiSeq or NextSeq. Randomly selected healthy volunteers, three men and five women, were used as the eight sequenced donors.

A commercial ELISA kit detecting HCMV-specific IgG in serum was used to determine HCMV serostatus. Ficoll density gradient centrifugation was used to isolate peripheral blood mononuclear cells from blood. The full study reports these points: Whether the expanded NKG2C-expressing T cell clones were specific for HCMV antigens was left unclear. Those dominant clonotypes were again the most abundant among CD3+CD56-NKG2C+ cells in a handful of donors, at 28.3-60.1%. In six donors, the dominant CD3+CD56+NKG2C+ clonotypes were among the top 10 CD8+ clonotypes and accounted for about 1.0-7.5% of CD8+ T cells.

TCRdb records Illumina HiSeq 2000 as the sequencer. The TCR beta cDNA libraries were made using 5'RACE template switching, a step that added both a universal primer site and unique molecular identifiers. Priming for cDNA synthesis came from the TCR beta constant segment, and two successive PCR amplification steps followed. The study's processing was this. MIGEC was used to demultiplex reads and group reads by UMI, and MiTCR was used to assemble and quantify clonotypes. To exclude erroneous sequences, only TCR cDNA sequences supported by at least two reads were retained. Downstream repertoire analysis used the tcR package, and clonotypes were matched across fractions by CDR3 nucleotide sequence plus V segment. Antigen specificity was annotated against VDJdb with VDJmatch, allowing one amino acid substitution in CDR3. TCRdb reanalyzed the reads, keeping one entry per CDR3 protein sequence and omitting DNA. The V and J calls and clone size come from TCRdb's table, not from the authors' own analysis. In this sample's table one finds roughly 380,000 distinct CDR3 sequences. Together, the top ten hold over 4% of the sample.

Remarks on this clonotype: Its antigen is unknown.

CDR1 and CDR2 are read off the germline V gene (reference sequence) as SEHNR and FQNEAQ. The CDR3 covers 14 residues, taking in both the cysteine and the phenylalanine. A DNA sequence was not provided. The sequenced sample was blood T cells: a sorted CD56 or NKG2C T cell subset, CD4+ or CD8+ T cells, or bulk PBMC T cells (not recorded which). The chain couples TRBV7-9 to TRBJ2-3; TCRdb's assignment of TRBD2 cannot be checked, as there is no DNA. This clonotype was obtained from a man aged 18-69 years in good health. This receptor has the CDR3 CASSLVPSYHTQYF.